The 15 T cell receptor beta chains given below trace back to one sample, sequenced in a study of cytomegalovirus exposure and HLA in healthy donors. PCR amplification relied on 60 Vbeta primers (plus 13 Jbeta primers). Clones were sequenced by immunoSEQ multiplex PCR, and TCRdb holds only the in-frame ones, with some missing. This sample has over 100,000 clones; about 8.5% occur once, and the top ten carry 4.5% to 7%. Sample: PBMCs. The receptors originated from a man aged 35 to 55 in good health and CMV-seronegative.

The chain's CDR3 is CASHSGGNTEAFF. DNA for the CDR3: TGTGCCAGTCACTCGGGAGGGAACACTGAAGCTTTCTTT. V usage is TRBV6-5 and J usage is TRBJ1-1, with D hard to call. With 9 bases removed from V and 1 base from J, the gap between germline ends came to 12 bases. This CDR3 has 13 residues. Germline V gene sequence: CDR1 MNHEY, CDR2 SVGAGI.

This rearrangement joins TRBV11-3 to TRBJ2-5, with unresolved D. Germline CDR1 and CDR2: SGHNT and YENEEA. Trimming left V 1 base short and J 2 bases short, with 5 bases between. The CDR3 extends over 13 amino acids. The CDR3 coding sequence is TGTGCCAGCAGCTTAGTGGCACAAGAGACCCAGTACTTC. The encoded protein is CASSLVAQETQYF.

This chain links TRBV5-1 with TRBJ1-1, with D possibly matching TRBD1 (5 bases). Trimming pared 0 bases from V and 1 base from J, leaving 13 bases between. Germline loops: CDR1 SGHRS, CDR2 YFSETQ. CDR3 length: 16 amino acids. For the CDR3, the DNA is TGCGCCAGCAGCTTGGCCGAAGGAGGGGCGAACACTGAAGCTTTCTTT. This encodes CASSLAEGGANTEAFF.

The V and J genes are TRBV13 and TRBJ1-3, with D possibly TRBD1 on 6 matching bases. Looked up from germline, CDR1 is PRHDT and CDR2 is FYEKMQ (reference sequence). The V end was cut by 3 bases, the J end by 0 bases, with 12 bases between. This CDR3 is 16 amino acids long. In DNA, the CDR3 is TGTGCCAGCAGCTTGGGGGGGCAGGGCTCTGGAAACACCATATATTTT. The encoded protein is CASSLGGQGSGNTIYF.

V is TRBV7-3 and J is TRBJ2-5; TRBD1 matches 7 bases. V dropped 5 bases and J dropped 2; count of bases not matched to a gene: 2. Germline CDR1 reads SGHTA; CDR2 reads FQGTGA. This CDR3 region has 13 residues. The CDR3 spells CASSVGQQETQYF. The CDR3 bases are TGTGCCAGCAGCGTGGGACAGCAAGAGACCCAGTACTTC. The complete variable domain, with remaining parts taken from reference TRBV7-3 and TRBJ2-5, reads GAGVSQTPSNKVTEKGKYVELRCDPISGHTALYWYRQSLGQGPEFLIYFQGTGAADDSGLPNDRFFAVRPEGSVSTLKIQRTERGDSAVYLCASSVGQQETQYFGPGTRLLVL.

The genes are TRBV30 and TRBJ2-2; 7 bases agree with TRBD1. Germline trimming cut 8 bases from V and 4 bases from J; bases unmatched to any gene: 4. This CDR3 is 12 amino acids long. Germline loops: CDR1 GTSNPN, CDR2 SVGIG (reference sequence). The CDR3: CAPTGTTGELFF. The DNA for the CDR3 is TGTGCCCCGACAGGGACCACCGGGGAGCTGTTTTTT.

This clone showed up just a few times. The chain combines TRBV14 with TRBJ1-1; D remains ambiguous. This CDR3 has 13 residues. Trimming shortened V by 2 bases and J by 2 bases, and 6 bases separated the two germline ends. CDR1 is SGHDN and CDR2 is FVKESK in the germline V gene. The CDR3 here is CASSQLSNTEAFF. The CDR3 nucleotides are TGTGCCAGCAGCCAACTATCCAACACTGAAGCTTTCTTT. Full variable domain (missing parts from reference TRBV14 and TRBJ1-1): EAGVTQFPSHSVIEKGQTVTLRCDPISGHDNLYWYRRVMGKEIKFLLHFVKESKQDESGMPNNRFLAERTGGTYSTLKVQPAELEDSGVYFCASSQLSNTEAFFGQGTRLTVV.

The J gene is TRBJ2-3, the V gene TRBV7-2, with 9 bases lining up with TRBD1. This CDR3 is built from 14 residues. V lost 6 bases to trimming and J lost 6 bases; unmatched junction nucleotides: 7. Germline CDR1 and CDR2: SGHTA and FQGNSA. CDR3: CASSQDRGLDTQYF. For the CDR3, the DNA is TGTGCCAGCAGTCAGGACAGGGGATTGGATACGCAGTATTTT.

The gene calls are TRBV5-1 and TRBJ1-2; possible D gene TRBD1, 5 bases. The CDR3 sequence is 15 residues long. Germline V lookup: CDR1 SGHRS, CDR2 YFSETQ. V was pared by 1 base and J by 5 bases, with 15 bases between. The CDR3 bases are TGCGCCAGCAGCTTGTCTTCAGGGAATGCGTATGGCTACACCTTC. Protein: CASSLSSGNAYGYTF.

This clone showed up just a few times. This chain uses TRBV6-5 with TRBJ1-2; D perhaps matches TRBD1 (5 bases). Trimming removed 7 bases from V and 4 bases from J, with 16 bases in between. Germline CDR1 MNHEY, CDR2 SVGAGI. This CDR3 has 14 residues. CDR3 DNA: TGTGCCAGCAATAATCGCAGGGAAATCTATGGCTACACCTTC. This encodes CASNNRREIYGYTF.

This clone has just a few counts. This chain connects TRBV2 to TRBJ1-4, with D unclear. V lost 6 bases, J lost 0 bases, and 14 bases lay in between. Germline assignment: CDR1 SNHLY and CDR2 FYNNEI. CDR3 length: 16 amino acids. The CDR3 sequence is CASSPGEIPTNEKLFF. The CDR3, as DNA: TGTGCCAGCAGCCCCGGGGAGATCCCAACTAATGAAAAACTGTTTTTT.

A few counts support this clone. V usage is TRBV7-8 and J usage is TRBJ2-6, with D maybe TRBD1 (7 bases). V was clipped by 5 bases and J by 2 bases, with 16 bases between them. Germline CDR1 and CDR2: SGHVS and FQNEAQ. The CDR3 is made up of 17 amino acids. CDR3 loop: CASSPGQGGTGANVLTF. The CDR3 DNA is TGTGCCAGCAGCCCGGGCCAGGGGGGCACTGGGGCCAACGTCCTGACTTTC. Together with reference TRBV7-8 and TRBJ2-6, the CDR3 gives the full variable domain: GAGVSQSPRYKVAKRGQDVALRCDPISGHVSLFWYQQALGQGPEFLTYFQNEAQLDKSGLPSDRFFAERPEGSVSTLKIQRTQQEDSAVYLCASSPGQGGTGANVLTFGAGSRLTVL.

This clone was detected only a few times. The chain recombines TRBV1 with TRBJ2-1; the D call in the table, TRBD2, was not verified against the DNA. TRBV1 is a recognized pseudogene. The CDR3 contains 15 residues. The CDR3 region is CTSKLAGERGNEQFF. The CDR3 DNA reads TGCACCAGCAAGTTAGCGGGGGAACGCGGCAATGAGCAGTTCTTC.

This rearrangement joins TRBV4-2 to TRBJ2-7; 10 nucleotides match TRBD2. Losses at the gene ends were 0 bases for V and 7 bases for J; bases not matched to a gene: 9. The CDR3 has 16 amino acids. Germline V gene data show CDR1 as LGHNA and CDR2 as YNFKEQ. Here the CDR3 reads CASSQEAGAGGYEQYF. The CDR3, as DNA: TGTGCCAGCAGCCAAGAAGCGGGAGCGGGGGGGTATGAGCAGTACTTC.

The chain couples TRBV2 to TRBJ2-4, with D perhaps TRBD2 (5 bases). Germline loops: CDR1 SNHLY, CDR2 FYNNEI. CDR3 length equals 14 residues. Trimming took off 5 bases at V and 0 bases at J, with 8 bases between the two ends. In DNA, the CDR3 is TGTGCCAGCAGTCCGGGGTTAGCCAAAAACATTCAGTACTTC. Protein sequence: CASSPGLAKNIQYF.